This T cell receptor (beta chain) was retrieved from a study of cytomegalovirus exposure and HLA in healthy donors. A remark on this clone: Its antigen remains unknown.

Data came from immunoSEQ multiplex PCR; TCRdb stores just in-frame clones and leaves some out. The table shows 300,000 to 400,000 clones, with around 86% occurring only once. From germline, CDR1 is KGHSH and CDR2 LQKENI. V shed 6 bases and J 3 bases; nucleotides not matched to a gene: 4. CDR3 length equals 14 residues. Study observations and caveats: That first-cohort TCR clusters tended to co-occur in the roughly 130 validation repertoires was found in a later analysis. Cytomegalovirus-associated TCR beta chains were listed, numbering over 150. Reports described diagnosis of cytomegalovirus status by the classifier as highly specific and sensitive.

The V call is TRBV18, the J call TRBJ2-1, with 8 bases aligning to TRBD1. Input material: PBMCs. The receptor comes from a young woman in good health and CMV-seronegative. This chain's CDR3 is CASSPDRGYNEQFF. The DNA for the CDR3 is TGTGCCAGCTCGCCAGACAGGGGCTACAATGAGCAGTTCTTC.